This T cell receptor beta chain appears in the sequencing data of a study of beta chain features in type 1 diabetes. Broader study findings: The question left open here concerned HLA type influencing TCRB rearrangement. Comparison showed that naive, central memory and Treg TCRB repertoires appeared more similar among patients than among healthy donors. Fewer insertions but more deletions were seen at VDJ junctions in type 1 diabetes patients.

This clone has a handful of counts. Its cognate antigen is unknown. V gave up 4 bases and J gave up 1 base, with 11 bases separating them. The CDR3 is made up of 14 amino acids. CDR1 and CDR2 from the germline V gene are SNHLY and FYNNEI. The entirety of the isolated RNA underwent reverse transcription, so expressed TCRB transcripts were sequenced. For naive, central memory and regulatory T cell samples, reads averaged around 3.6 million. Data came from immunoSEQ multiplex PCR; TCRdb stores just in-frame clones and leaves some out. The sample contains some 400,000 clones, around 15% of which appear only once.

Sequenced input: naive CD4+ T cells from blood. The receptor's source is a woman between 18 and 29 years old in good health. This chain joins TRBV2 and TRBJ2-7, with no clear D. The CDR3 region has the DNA TGTGCCAGCAGTGGTCATGAGTCTTCCTACGAGCAGTACTTC. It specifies CASSGHESSYEQYF.